This T cell receptor (beta chain) comes out of a study of CD8+ T cells in alopecia areata. The CDR3 length is 12 residues. The V gene's germline CDR1 is SQVTM and CDR2 ANQGSEA. Trimming removed 4 bases at V and 1 base at J, with 7 bases between. As to this clone: As yet, its antigen is unknown.

Treatment reported: oral pan-JAK inhibitor, 5-10 mg twice daily. RNA, once extracted, was reverse transcribed into cDNA for use as the sequencing template. Assay used: immunoSEQ multiplex PCR; TCRdb lists only in-frame clones, some missing. This table holds about 140,000 clones, 86% found once. Study-wide results and caveats: Many expanded lesional clones stayed in scalp and blood while on tofacitinib. In patients, TCRs were shared less clearly than in mice, and HLA may possibly be involved.

The chain uses TRBV29-1 and TRBJ1-1; D may be TRBD1 (5 bases). This sequence was found in a human donor with alopecia areata. Sequencing was performed on CD8+ T cells sorted from blood, taken at week 4, from a patient treated with tofacitinib. In DNA form, the CDR3 reads TGCAGCGTTGTGGGGGAGAACACTGAAGCTTTCTTT. Translation gives CSVVGENTEAFF.